This TCR beta chain comes out of a study of cytomegalovirus exposure and HLA in healthy donors. The study, taken as a whole, reports: Fewer N-insertions than the roughly 670-donor mean were reportedly shown by an Asian-associated ancestry cluster in a later analysis.

The CDR3 covers 17 residues. J was trimmed by 4 bases and V by 4 bases; bases with no gene match: 10. CDR1 is SGHVS, CDR2 FQNEAQ, per germline. A remark on this clone: Its specificity is not known.

The PCR used 60 Vbeta and 13 Jbeta primers. Original processing methods: In a later analysis, the count reached 75 million to 90 million unique TCR beta chains, with about 10 million shared. Clones were read by immunoSEQ multiplex PCR, and TCRdb kept only the in-frame ones, dropping some. The DNA was the basis for D and trimming; V, J and clone size are from that table. The data contain roughly 100,000 clones, about 81% of them singletons. The V and J genes are TRBV7-8 and TRBJ2-1; 10 nucleotides match TRBD1. Material: PBMCs. The source of this sequence is a man aged 50-60 years in good health and CMV-seronegative. DNA for the CDR3: TGTGCCAGCAGCTCTGCAGGGACAGGGGTGAGGTACAATGAGCAGTTCTTC. Protein sequence: CASSSAGTGVRYNEQFF.